The present entry profiles one T cell receptor (beta chain) with its context. This sample was included in a study of CD8+CD57+ T cells in acquired aplastic anemia. The CDR3 extends over 15 amino acids. Germline CDR1 is SGHTA and CDR2 is FQGNSA. Trimming took 5 bases from V and 2 from J; bases not matched to a gene: 5. The use of genomic DNA as template underpinned the TCR beta VDJ and CDR3 profiling. TCRdb fed the reads into MiXCR, producing one record per CDR3 protein. The repertoire has more than 250,000 distinct CDR3 sequences, roughly half of them found once; the top ten carry 8%. The source is a human donor with severe aplastic anemia or a healthy control (not recorded which). V is TRBV7-2 and J is TRBJ1-2; the match to TRBD1 covers 10 bases. The sequencing input was sorted CD4+, CD8+, or CD8+CD57+ T cells (not recorded which) from PBMCs. The CDR3 region is CASSGGQGVNYGYTF. In DNA, the CDR3 is TGTGCCAGCAGCGGCGGACAGGGGGTGAACTATGGCTACACCTTC.